The rows below give T cell receptor beta chains drawn from one sample of a study of T-cell memory formation after mild COVID-19. MiXCR was run by TCRdb on the 5' RACE reads, yielding one entry per CDR3 protein. Among about 210,000 distinct CDR3 sequences listed, 10% were seen once. The sequenced sample consisted of PBMCs or a T cell subset sorted from them (not recorded which). All receptors come from a man between 18 and 29 years old who had mild COVID-19 (a few samples of this study predate the infection). Cell type and time point are not known. Each CDR3 is given with its conserved first and last residue.

j_call: TRBJ1-1; v_call: TRBV5-1; cdr3_aa: CASSLGTGGMNTEAFF
j_call: TRBJ1-6; v_call: TRBV6-5; cdr3_aa: CASSASGTERSPLHF
j_call: TRBJ2-7; v_call: TRBV12-3/TRBV12-4; cdr3_aa: CASSATGRSYEQYF
j_call: TRBJ2-1; v_call: TRBV18; cdr3_aa: CASSPVRGLNEQFF
j_call: TRBJ1-4; v_call: TRBV25-1; cdr3_aa: CATSQWGPSTNEKLFF
j_call: TRBJ1-2; v_call: TRBV7-2; cdr3_aa: CASSLAGESGYTF
j_call: TRBJ1-2; v_call: TRBV11-2; cdr3_aa: CASSLVQSSNYGYTF
j_call: TRBJ1-1; v_call: TRBV20-1; cdr3_aa: CSAQGEAFF
j_call: TRBJ2-1; v_call: TRBV2; cdr3_aa: CASSGGGGREQFF
j_call: TRBJ2-2; v_call: TRBV12-3/TRBV12-4; cdr3_aa: CASSSSGELFF
j_call: TRBJ2-1; v_call: TRBV19; cdr3_aa: CASSMVTSGANEQFF
j_call: TRBJ1-2; v_call: TRBV7-2; cdr3_aa: CASSLARRGYGYTF
j_call: TRBJ2-1; v_call: TRBV7-2; cdr3_aa: CASSLALGNEQFF
j_call: TRBJ1-1; v_call: TRBV4-2; cdr3_aa: CASSQAGTGGWTEAFF
j_call: TRBJ1-3; v_call: TRBV7-2; cdr3_aa: CASSQQGGGNTIYF
j_call: TRBJ1-5; v_call: TRBV27; cdr3_aa: CASRTGLQPQHF